These 25 T cell receptor beta chains were sequenced from one sample in a study of cytomegalovirus exposure and HLA in healthy donors. Use of 60 Vbeta and 13 Jbeta primers characterized the PCR. Sequenced by immunoSEQ multiplex PCR; TCRdb stores in-frame clones only, minus some. Among about 150,000 clones listed, under 75% were seen once. Sequenced material: PBMCs. The receptor source for this set is a woman aged 40 to 50 in good health and CMV-seronegative.

This clone was observed a single time. This chain connects TRBV9 to TRBJ1-3, with 7 bases lining up with TRBD1. Trimming took 5 bases from V and 1 from J; bases not matched to a gene: 9. From germline, CDR1 is SGDLS and CDR2 YYNGEE. The CDR3 covers 16 residues. The CDR3 DNA follows: TGTGCCAGCAGGCAGGGGGGATCCGGGTCTGGAAACACCATATATTTT. The encoded protein is CASRQGGSGSGNTIYF.

The CDR3 region is CASSDLTGNTEAFF. CDR3 nucleotides: TGTGCCAGCAGCGATTTAACAGGGAACACTGAAGCTTTCTTT. This chain connects TRBV9 to TRBJ1-1; a weak D match, TRBD1 (5 bases). This CDR3 has 14 amino acids. V lost 3 bases, J lost 1 base, and 10 bases lay in between. Germline V gene data show CDR1 as SGDLS and CDR2 as YYNGEE. The whole variable domain, remainder taken from reference TRBV9 and TRBJ1-1, is DSGVTQTPKHLITATGQRVTLRCSPRSGDLSVYWYQQSLDQGLQFLIQYYNGEERAKGNILERFSAQQFPDLHSELNLSSLELGDSALYFCASSDLTGNTEAFFGQGTRLTVV.

As for this clone: One end of the junction fails to match germline, which may point to a read error. The rearrangement joins TRBV7-8 to TRBJ1-2, with 10 bases fitting TRBD1. Germline V CDR1 and CDR2: SGHVS, FQNEAQ. This CDR3 is built from 17 residues. The CDR3 DNA reads as TGTGCCAGCATCCAAGGACCGGGACAGGGGCTGCTCTATGGCTACCCCTTC. Encoded protein: CASIQGPGQGLLYGYPF.

The rearrangement links TRBV6-1 to TRBJ1-3, with 7 bases identical to TRBD1. Germline V gene sequence: CDR1 MNHNS, CDR2 SASEGT. The CDR3 contains 14 residues. V shed 11 bases, J shed 2 bases, and the junction held 9 bases outside the gene matches. CDR3 nucleotide sequence: TGTGCCGCCTGGACAGGCGGCGCTGGAAACACCATATATTTT. Amino acids: CAAWTGGAGNTIYF.

The V call is TRBV11-2, the J call TRBJ2-6; 8 bases align to TRBD2. From germline, CDR1 is SGHAT and CDR2 FQNNGV. This CDR3 has 17 residues. With 1 base clipped from V and 2 bases from J, the junction kept 4 bases outside the gene matches. The CDR3 loop is CASSLAGGGAGANVLTF. CDR3 sequence (DNA): TGTGCCAGCAGCTTAGCGGGGGGGGGAGCTGGGGCCAACGTCCTGACTTTC.

This chain connects TRBV2 to TRBJ1-5; 8 nucleotides match TRBD1. The CDR3 consists of 15 residues. CDR1 and CDR2 from the germline V gene are SNHLY and FYNNEI. Germline trimming cut 5 bases from V and 7 bases from J; bases unmatched to any gene: 10. The CDR3 region is CASSPRTGLYQPQHF. DNA for the CDR3: TGTGCCAGCAGTCCCCGGACAGGGCTATACCAGCCCCAGCATTTT.

This chain connects TRBV5-1 to TRBJ2-2, with 9 bases lining up with TRBD2. Germline lookup yields CDR1 SGHRS and CDR2 YFSETQ. The CDR3 sequence is 16 residues long. V lost 7 bases to trimming and J lost 1 base; unmatched junction nucleotides: 8. The CDR3 protein is CASYFIAGVNTGELFF. The CDR3 DNA is TGCGCCAGCTACTTCATAGCGGGGGTGAACACCGGGGAGCTGTTTTTT.

The chain is built from TRBV5-4 and TRBJ2-3, with 10 nucleotides matching TRBD2. This CDR3 is 15 amino acids long. CDR1 is SGHNT, CDR2 YYREEE, per germline (reference sequence). Losses at the gene ends were 5 bases for V and 3 bases for J; bases not matched to a gene: 6. CDR3 sequence reads: CASRRSGGATDTQYF. Written as DNA, the CDR3 is TGTGCCAGCAGACGAAGCGGGGGGGCGACAGATACGCAGTATTTT.

This chain uses TRBV10-3 with TRBJ1-1; 7 bases fit TRBD1. The V gene end was trimmed by 3 bases and the J gene end by 4 bases; junction bases not matched to a gene: 8. Germline V lookup: CDR1 ENHRY, CDR2 SYGVKD. CDR3 length: 15 amino acids. DNA of the CDR3: TGTGCCATCAGTGACCGGGGGACAGTTGGCACTGAAGCTTTCTTT. It codes for CAISDRGTVGTEAFF.

V gene TRBV6-5 combines with J gene TRBJ1-3; D is unclear. The length of the CDR3 is 15 residues. The ends were cut back, 2 bases at V and 4 bases at J, with 12 bases in the middle. Germline values: CDR1 MNHEY, CDR2 SVGAGI. CDR3 bases: TGTGCCAGCAGTTACGCCCCTGGCCCCGGAAACACCATATATTTT. Translated: CASSYAPGPGNTIYF.

V and J are TRBV15 and TRBJ1-2; tentatively, D is TRBD1 (5 bases). V was trimmed by 1 base and J by 8 bases, leaving 20 bases between them. The CDR3 spans 16 residues. The germline V gene encodes CDR1 LNHNV and CDR2 YYDKDF (reference sequence). CDR3 sequence (DNA): TGTGCCACCAGCAGAGGGGGCGAGGCAGGGATGTTGGGCTACACCTTC. Residues: CATSRGGEAGMLGYTF.

In its sample, this clone was seen a few times. The CDR3 DNA reads as TGTGCCAGCAGCGTAGTTCAGGGGCAACCTTATGGCTACACCTTC. This codes for CASSVVQGQPYGYTF. This sequence joins TRBV9 and TRBJ1-2, with a possible D match to TRBD1 (6 bases). V was cut by 0 bases and J by 5 bases, with 14 bases left in between. CDR1 is SGDLS, CDR2 YYNGEE, per germline. The CDR3 contains 15 residues.

The rearrangement links TRBV21-1 to TRBJ1-5; the table's D gene call, TRBD1, was not cross checked with the DNA. TRBV21-1 is noted as a pseudogene. The CDR3 loop spans 20 amino acids. CDR3 DNA sequence: TGTGCCAGCAGCAAAGGACCCCCCGGGACAGGGGACTATAGCAATCAGCCCCAGCATTTT. Residues: CASSKGPPGTGDYSNQPQHF.

The rearrangement links TRBV6-1 to TRBJ1-3; D uncertain. The V end was cut by 3 bases, the J end by 3 bases, with 9 bases between. The CDR3 contains 14 residues. The germline CDR1 and CDR2 sequences are MNHNS and SASEGT. The CDR3 loop is CASSERGDGNTIYF. The CDR3 DNA is TGTGCCAGCAGTGAGCGAGGAGATGGAAACACCATATATTTT.

V gene TRBV25-1 combines with J gene TRBJ2-7, with TRBD1 identical over 9 bases. Germline assignment: CDR1 MGHDK and CDR2 SYGVNS. The CDR3 extends over 16 amino acids. V shed 3 bases and J 0 bases; nucleotides not matched to a gene: 6. The DNA for the CDR3 is TGTGCCAGCAGTGATGGGACAGGGACCCCCTCCTACGAGCAGTACTTC. It encodes CASSDGTGTPSYEQYF.

The chain combines TRBV10-3 with TRBJ2-5; TRBD1 agrees at 8 bases. V trimming: 2 bases; J trimming: 5 bases; junction bases outside the gene matches: 4. Germline assignment: CDR1 ENHRY and CDR2 SYGVKD. The CDR3 contains 14 residues. CDR3 in DNA: TGTGCCATCAGTGAGGGGGACAGGTCGGAGACCCAGTACTTC. This codes for CAISEGDRSETQYF.

The J gene is TRBJ2-2, the V gene TRBV5-8; D is uncertain. The CDR3 spans 12 residues. V lost 5 bases, J lost 3 bases, and 5 bases lay in between. CDR1 is SGHTS and CDR2 is YDEGEE in the germline V gene. CDR3 sequence reads: CASRSYTGELFF. The CDR3 DNA reads as TGTGCCAGCAGGTCTTACACCGGGGAGCTGTTTTTT.

The chain has TRBV5-1 and TRBJ2-3, with D unresolved. This CDR3 spans 11 amino acids. Trimming cost V 1 base and J 6 bases, with 3 bases left between them. Per germline, CDR1 SGHRS and CDR2 YFSETQ. CDR3 nucleotide sequence: TGCGCCAGCAGCTTGTCTGATACGCAGTATTTT. Translating it yields CASSLSDTQYF.

V usage is TRBV2 and J usage is TRBJ2-5, with 11 bases fitting TRBD2. This CDR3 region has 13 residues. The J segment lost 5 bases and the V segment lost 4 bases, leaving 0 bases of the junction unmatched. CDR1 is SNHLY, CDR2 FYNNEI, per germline. Here the CDR3 reads CASSGTSGETQYF. CDR3 coding DNA: TGTGCCAGCAGTGGGACTAGCGGGGAGACCCAGTACTTC.

This clone was observed a few times. One end of the junction does not line up with germline, which may come from a read error. The chain recombines TRBV5-1 with TRBJ1-2; D perhaps matches TRBD1 (6 bases). The CDR3 runs to 15 residues. CDR1 and CDR2 (germline): SGHRS, YFSETQ. DNA for the CDR3: TGCGCCAGCAGCTTGGCAGGGGATGGGAAATATGGCTACCCCTTC. Its protein product is CASSLAGDGKYGYPF. Variable domain in full (rest from reference TRBV5-1 and TRBJ1-2): KAGVTQTPRYLIKTRGQQVTLSCSPISGHRSVSWYQQTPGQGLQFLFEYFSETQRNKGNFPGRFSGRQFSNSRSEMNVSTLELGDSALYLCASSLAGDGKYGYPFGSGTRLTVV.

This clone was observed once. The chain is built from TRBV4-2 and TRBJ2-5, with 11 bases identical to TRBD2. This CDR3 is 16 amino acids long. Germline V gene data show CDR1 as LGHNA and CDR2 as YNFKEQ. The ends lost 5 bases at V and 4 bases at J; junction bases unmatched: 9. Here the CDR3 reads CASSSGTSGGVETQYF. The CDR3 nucleotides are TGTGCCAGCAGCTCCGGAACTAGCGGGGGAGTAGAGACCCAGTACTTC.

The CDR3 loop is CATSSIQGATNEKLFF. CDR3 bases: TGTGCCACCAGCAGTATACAGGGGGCAACTAATGAAAAACTGTTTTTT. The rearrangement joins TRBV15 to TRBJ1-4, with 8 nucleotides matching TRBD1. This CDR3 comprises 16 residues. V lost 3 bases, J lost 0 bases, and 3 bases stayed unmatched. The V gene's germline CDR1 is LNHNV and CDR2 YYDKDF (reference sequence).

The chain is built from TRBV4-3 and TRBJ1-5; the match to TRBD1 covers 8 bases. Losses at the gene ends were 0 bases for V and 5 bases for J; bases not matched to a gene: 3. From germline, CDR1 is LGHNA and CDR2 YSLEER. CDR3 length equals 15 residues. Here the CDR3 reads CASSQDRGRDQPQHF. CDR3 bases: TGCGCCAGCAGCCAAGACAGGGGGCGGGATCAGCCCCAGCATTTT.

This chain joins TRBV30 and TRBJ1-2, with a possible D match to TRBD1 (6 bases). CDR1 is GTSNPN and CDR2 is SVGIG in the germline V gene (reference sequence). Trimming shortened V by 0 bases and J by 10 bases, and 15 bases separated the two germline ends. CDR3 length: 13 amino acids. CDR3 sequence reads: CAWSVERTAVYTF. The CDR3 coding sequence is TGTGCCTGGAGTGTCGAGAGGACAGCGGTCTACACCTTC.

This clone was observed a few times. In DNA, the CDR3 is TGTGCCAGCAGTGTATGGGGGCAAACTAATGAAAAACTGTTTTTT. This codes for CASSVWGQTNEKLFF. V is TRBV6-1 and J is TRBJ1-4; tentatively, D is TRBD1 (6 bases). Germline CDR1 reads MNHNS; CDR2 reads SASEGT. The V end was cut by 4 bases, the J end by 1 base, with 10 bases between. The CDR3 runs to 15 residues.